The clone carrying this T cell receptor beta chain was counted once. Genomic DNA per cell subset filled all wells of several immunoSEQ plates. Here immunoSEQ multiplex PCR was the method, and the copy in TCRdb shows in-frame clones only, minus some. This table has approximately 2,000,000 clones, around 93% appearing once. This specimen belongs to a study of shared clonotypes between healthy human individuals. Study at large: Donor ages ranged 18 to 49 years: two women, a few men.

Cells designated naive CD8 were CD45RO-negative and were positively selected for CCR7, with terminally differentiated effector memory CD45RA+ cells excluded. Germline CDR1 LNHDA, CDR2 SQIVND (reference sequence). The V and J ends lost 0 bases and 5 bases, in that order; junction bases with no gene match: 3. CDR3 length: 15 residues. The sequence was obtained from a man younger than 35 in good health. Some clones in this sample may be carry-over from other donors' samples. Source material: naive CD8+ T cells from PBMCs. The chain carries TRBV19 and TRBJ2-5; 10 nucleotides align to TRBD1. The CDR3 nucleotides are TGTGCCAGTAGTATAGAGGGGACAGGGGAGGAGACCCAGTACTTC. It is translated as CASSIEGTGEETQYF.